This TCR beta chain was found in a study of identical twins (dated by TCRdb to 2016 to 2017). Turning to the overall study: TCR alpha and beta repertoires from monozygotic twins, unrelated adults of various ages and cord blood were deep-sequenced to test whether fetal clonotypes persist. Replicate twin experiments were performed at different times using different library preparation protocols to rule out contamination. General findings and caveats noted by the study authors: Because the same donors could not be followed over many years, the conclusions relied on cross-sectional statistical analysis. Invariant T cells such as MAIT and iNKT could partly confound zero-insertion analyses, though diverse VJ usage argued against this for most clonotypes. The excess sharing between twins in beta out-of-frame sequences was weaker because fewer shared sequences reduced the signal-to-noise ratio. Abundant cord blood beta clonotypes had fewer insertions, young adult naive repertoires showed a similar but weaker trend, and memory repertoires showed no such trend. Out-of-frame TCR alpha sequences shared between twins showed an excess of low generation-probability sequences compared with coincidental sharing between unrelated individuals. Out-of-frame TCR alpha sharing in monozygotic twins was systematically underestimated by recombination models, whereas sharing between unrelated individuals was in agreement with the recombination models.

The method behind the library was 5' RACE. The sample was run on an Illumina HiSeq 2000. A universal primer binding site was introduced by template switching, and a unique molecular identifier was present in the final cDNA, enabling accurate counting of TCR cDNA molecules. Specific primers in the conserved constant-segment region were used to synthesize first-strand cDNA for TCR alpha and beta chains. Each cDNA library was double barcoded, with a SMART-Mk sample barcode plus Illumina barcodes, to control for contamination. TruSeq adapter sequences and Illumina sample barcodes were added in two successive PCR steps. The TCR alpha and beta cDNA libraries were sequenced on the Illumina HiSeq platform using custom primers. The authors' analysis ran thus. MiGEC processed the raw reads to extract unique molecular identifiers, while MiXCR was used to determine the CDR3 positions. For each individual, recombination models were inferred using an EM algorithm with the repgenHMM and IGoR tools. The tcR package in R was used for shared clonotype analysis, with sharing normalized by the product of cloneset sizes. Out-of-frame nonproductive sequences were analyzed to study raw recombination free of thymic and clonal selection effects. TCRdb took the public reads, trimmed them with fastp at Q25, ran MiXCR for clone calling and kept in-frame beta chains. Merged by CDR3 protein, the rows form single entries marked with the most common genes and DNA. These V and J calls are TCRdb output, not the study's own analysis. Across this sample there are about 240,000 distinct CDR3 sequences, with about 10% seen only once. Over 8% of the sample is in the top ten clones.

V ends up 3 bases short and J 3 bases short, with an unmatched junction base count of 7. Spanning cysteine to phenylalanine, the CDR3 consists of 16 amino acids. The DNA shown is the 48-base CDR3, in frame from base 1. CDR1 and CDR2 are drawn from the germline V gene: MDHEN, SYDVKM. All donors were healthy Caucasians. Miltenyi CD45RO+ enrichment and human naive T-cell isolation kits were used to isolate memory (CD45RO+) and naive T cells from PBMC. This clonotype was observed many times. Its antigen is unknown. Base qualities are not provided; no much larger clone lies one nucleotide away. The TCR comes from a man in his fifties in good health. What was sequenced was memory T cells sorted from blood. This sample's cell subset or site label indicates: CD45RO+ enriched T cells. In this chain, TRBV28 is recombined with TRBJ1-5; 8 of the junction bases match TRBD1. The sequence in DNA is TGTGCCAGCAGTTTTAGACAGGGGCTAGTCAATCAGCCCCAGCATTTT. Translated, this is CASSFRQGLVNQPQHF.